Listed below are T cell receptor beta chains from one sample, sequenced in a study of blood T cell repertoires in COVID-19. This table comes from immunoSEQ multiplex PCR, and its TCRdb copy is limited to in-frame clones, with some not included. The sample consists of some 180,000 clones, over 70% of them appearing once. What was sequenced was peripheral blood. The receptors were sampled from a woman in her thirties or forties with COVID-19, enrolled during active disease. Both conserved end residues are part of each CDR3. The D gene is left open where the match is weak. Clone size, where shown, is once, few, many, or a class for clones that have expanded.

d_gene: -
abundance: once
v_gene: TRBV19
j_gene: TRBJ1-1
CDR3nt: TGTGCCAGTAGTAGAACAGGCTACCCAAGGGCTTTCTTT
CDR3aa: CASSRTGYPRAFF

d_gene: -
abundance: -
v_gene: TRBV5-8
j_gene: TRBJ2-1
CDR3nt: TGTGCCAGCAGCTTGGAGACTACTGCAGGGGATGAGCAGTTCTTC
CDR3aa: CASSLETTAGDEQFF

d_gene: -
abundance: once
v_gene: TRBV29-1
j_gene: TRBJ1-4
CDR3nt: TGCAGCGCTGGGGCGGGGGCTGGTGCAACTAATGAAAAACTGTTTTTT
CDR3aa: CSAGAGAGATNEKLFF

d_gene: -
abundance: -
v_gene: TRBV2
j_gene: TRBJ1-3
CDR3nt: TGTGCCAGCAGTGAACAGTTAAGTCCCAACACCATATATTTT
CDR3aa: CASSEQLSPNTIYF

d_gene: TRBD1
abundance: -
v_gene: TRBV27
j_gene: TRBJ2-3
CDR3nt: TGTGCCAGCAGTCTCCCTGGACAGGGGCGTACAGATACGCAGTATTTT
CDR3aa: CASSLPGQGRTDTQYF

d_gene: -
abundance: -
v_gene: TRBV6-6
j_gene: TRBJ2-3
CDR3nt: TGTGCCAGCAGTCCCCTCTCCCCGGGGGTCGTCAACGTCGGCACAGATACGCAGTATTTT
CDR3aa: CASSPLSPGVVNVGTDTQYF

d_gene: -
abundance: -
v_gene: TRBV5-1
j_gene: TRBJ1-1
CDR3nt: TGCGCCAGCAGCTTGGCGGAGGGAAGTGAAGCTTTCTTT
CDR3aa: CASSLAEGSEAFF

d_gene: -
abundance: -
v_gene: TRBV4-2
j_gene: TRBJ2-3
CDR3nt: TGTGCCAGCAGCCGCCGGGATTACACAGATACGCAGTATTTT
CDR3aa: CASSRRDYTDTQYF

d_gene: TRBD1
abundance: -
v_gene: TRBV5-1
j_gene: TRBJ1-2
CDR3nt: TGCGCCAGCAGCCATCCGGACAGGGGGAACGGCTACACCTTC
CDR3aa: CASSHPDRGNGYTF

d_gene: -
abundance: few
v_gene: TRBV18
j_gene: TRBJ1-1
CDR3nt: TGTGCCAGCTCGCCGGGTGGGAACACTGAAGCTTTCTTT
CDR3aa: CASSPGGNTEAFF

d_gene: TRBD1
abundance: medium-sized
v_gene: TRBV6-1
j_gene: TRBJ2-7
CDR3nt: TGTGCCAGCAGTGAAGGGACAGGGGGCCCCTACGAGCAGTACTTC
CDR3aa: CASSEGTGGPYEQYF

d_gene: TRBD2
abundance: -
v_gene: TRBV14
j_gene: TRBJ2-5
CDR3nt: TGTGCCAGCAGCCGACAACCGGGGGGGGTAGAGACCCAGTACTTC
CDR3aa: CASSRQPGGVETQYF

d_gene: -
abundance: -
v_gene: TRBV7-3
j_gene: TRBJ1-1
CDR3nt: TGTGCCAGCAGCTTAGGCCTTGGTGAAGCTTTCTTT
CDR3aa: CASSLGLGEAFF

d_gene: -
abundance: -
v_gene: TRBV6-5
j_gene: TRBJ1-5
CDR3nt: TGTGCCAGCAGGATGGACCCGGGGAGCAATCAGCCCCAGCATTTT
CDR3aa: CASRMDPGSNQPQHF

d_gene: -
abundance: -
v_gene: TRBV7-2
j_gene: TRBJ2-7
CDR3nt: TGTGCCAGCAGCTTCGGACTACCCTCCTACGAGCAGTACTTC
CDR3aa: CASSFGLPSYEQYF

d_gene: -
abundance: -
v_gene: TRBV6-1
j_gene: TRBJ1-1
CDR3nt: TGTGCCAGCAGTGAACCGGGAGGTAGCACTGAAGCTTTCTTT
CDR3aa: CASSEPGGSTEAFF

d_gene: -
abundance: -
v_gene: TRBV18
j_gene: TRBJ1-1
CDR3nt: TGTGCCAGCTCACCAGGGTCAGGGGCTCACACTGAAGCTTTCTTT
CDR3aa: CASSPGSGAHTEAFF

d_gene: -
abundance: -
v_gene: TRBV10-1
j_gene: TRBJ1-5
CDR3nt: TGCGCCAGCAGTGCTGCAGGGGGCAATCAGCCCCAGCATTTT
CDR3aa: CASSAAGGNQPQHF

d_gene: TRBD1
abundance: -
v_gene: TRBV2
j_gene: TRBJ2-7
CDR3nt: TGTGCCAGCAGTGAATCCGGGACAGGGCGCTACGAGCAGTACTTC
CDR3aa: CASSESGTGRYEQYF

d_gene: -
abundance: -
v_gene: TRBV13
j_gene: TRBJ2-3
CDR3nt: TGTGCCAGCACTAGGGGAAGAAGTACAGATACGCAGTATTTT
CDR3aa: CASTRGRSTDTQYF

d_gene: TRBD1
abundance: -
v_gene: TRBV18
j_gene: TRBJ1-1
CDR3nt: TGTGCCAGCTCACCACAACAGGGGGCTGAAGCTTTCTTT
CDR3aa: CASSPQQGAEAFF

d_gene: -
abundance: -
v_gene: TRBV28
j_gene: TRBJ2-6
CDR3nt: TGTGCCAGCAGTCCTGACAGCCTCAGCTCTGGGGCCAACGTCCTGACTTTC
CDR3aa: CASSPDSLSSGANVLTF

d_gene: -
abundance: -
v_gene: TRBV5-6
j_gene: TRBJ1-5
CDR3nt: TGTGCCAGCACCTCCCTAGGGGAAGATCAGCCCCAGCATTTT
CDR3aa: CASTSLGEDQPQHF

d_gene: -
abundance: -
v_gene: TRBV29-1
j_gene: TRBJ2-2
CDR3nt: TGCAGCGTTGGCGGGGACACCGGGGAGCTGTTTTTT
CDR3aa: CSVGGDTGELFF

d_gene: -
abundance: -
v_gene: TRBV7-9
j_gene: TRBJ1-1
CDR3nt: TGTGCCAGCAGGGAGAACGCTGAAGCTTTCTTT
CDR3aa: CASRENAEAFF

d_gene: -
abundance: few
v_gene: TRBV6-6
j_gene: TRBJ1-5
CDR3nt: TGTGCCAGCAGTTACTCTCGAGATAGCAATCAGCCCCAGCATTTT
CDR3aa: CASSYSRDSNQPQHF

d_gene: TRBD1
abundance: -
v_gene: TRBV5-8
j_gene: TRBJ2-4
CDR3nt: TGTGCCAGCAGCTTGAAGGGGGCGGTAAAAAACATTCAGTACTTC
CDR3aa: CASSLKGAVKNIQYF

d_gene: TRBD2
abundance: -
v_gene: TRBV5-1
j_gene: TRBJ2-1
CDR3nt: TGCGCCAGCACCCCGGGGGGAGGGAACCTCAATGAGCAGTTCTTC
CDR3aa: CASTPGGGNLNEQFF

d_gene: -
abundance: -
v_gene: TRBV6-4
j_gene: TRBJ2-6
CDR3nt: TGTGCCAGCAGTGACAGCCTCTCTGGGGCCAACGTCCTGACTTTC
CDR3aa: CASSDSLSGANVLTF

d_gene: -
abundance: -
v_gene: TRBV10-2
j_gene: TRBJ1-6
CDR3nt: TGCGCCAGCAGTGATCGGGGGAGCTCCTATAATTCACCCCTCCACTTT
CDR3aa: CASSDRGSSYNSPLHF

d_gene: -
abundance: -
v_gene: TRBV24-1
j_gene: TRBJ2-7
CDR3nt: TGTGCCACCAGTGATTACCCGACAGCATCCTACGAGCAGTACTTC
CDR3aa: CATSDYPTASYEQYF

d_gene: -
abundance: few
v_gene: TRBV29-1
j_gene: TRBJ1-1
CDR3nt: TGCAGCGCCTGGGCCCAGCAGGCTTTCTTT
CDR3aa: CSAWAQQAFF

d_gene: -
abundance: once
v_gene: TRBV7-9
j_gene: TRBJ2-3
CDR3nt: TGTGCCAGCAGCTTATGGTCCGGGGTGGACACAGATACGCAGTATTTT
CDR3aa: CASSLWSGVDTDTQYF

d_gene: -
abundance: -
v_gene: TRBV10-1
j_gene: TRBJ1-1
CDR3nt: TGCGCCAGCAGTGTCAGGTGGAACACTGAAGCTTTCTTT
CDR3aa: CASSVRWNTEAFF

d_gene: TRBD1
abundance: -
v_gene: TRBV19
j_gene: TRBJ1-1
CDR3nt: TGTGCCAGTAGTATAGGAGGGACAGGGGGCCGGGTTTCTGAAGCTTTCTTT
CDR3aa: CASSIGGTGGRVSEAFF

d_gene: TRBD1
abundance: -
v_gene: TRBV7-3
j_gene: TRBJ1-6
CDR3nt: TGTGCCAGCACCCGGGACAGAAATTCACCCCTCCACTTT
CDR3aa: CASTRDRNSPLHF

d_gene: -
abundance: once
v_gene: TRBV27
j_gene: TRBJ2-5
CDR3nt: TGTGCCAGCAGTTTGGCGGGCCTCCAAGAGACCCAGTACTTC
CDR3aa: CASSLAGLQETQYF

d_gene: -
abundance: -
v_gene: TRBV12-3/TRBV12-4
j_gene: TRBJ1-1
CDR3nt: TGTGCCAGCAGTTTAGGGTTAAAGGGGCAAGCTTTCTTT
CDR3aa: CASSLGLKGQAFF

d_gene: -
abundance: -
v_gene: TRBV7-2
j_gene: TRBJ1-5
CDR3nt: TGTGCCAGCAGCTCCCCGGGACATATACAGCCCCAGCATTTT
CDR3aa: CASSSPGHIQPQHF

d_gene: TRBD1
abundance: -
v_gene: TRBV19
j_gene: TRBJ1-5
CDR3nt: TGTGCCAGTACCCCGGGACAGCAAAGCAATCAGCCCCAGCATTTT
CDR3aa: CASTPGQQSNQPQHF

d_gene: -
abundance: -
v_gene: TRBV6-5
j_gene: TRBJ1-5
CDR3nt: TGTGCCAGCACGGTGGGTGGGGGGGGAAGACAGCCCCAGCATTTT
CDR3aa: CASTVGGGGRQPQHF

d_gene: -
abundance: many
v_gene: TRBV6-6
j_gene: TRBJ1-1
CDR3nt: TGTGCCAGCAGCCGAATAACCGGGGACACTGAAGCTTTCTTT
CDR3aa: CASSRITGDTEAFF

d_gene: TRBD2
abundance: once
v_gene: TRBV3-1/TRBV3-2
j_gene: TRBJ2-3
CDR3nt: TGTGCCAGCAGCCAAGATACTAGCGGGGGAGGCTGGTTTACAGATACGCAGTATTTT
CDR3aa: CASSQDTSGGGWFTDTQYF

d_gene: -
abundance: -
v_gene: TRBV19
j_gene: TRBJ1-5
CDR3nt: TGTGCCAGTGGACATCCCTCGGGAGGGAGGGGTAGCAATCAGCCCCAGCATTTT
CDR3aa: CASGHPSGGRGSNQPQHF

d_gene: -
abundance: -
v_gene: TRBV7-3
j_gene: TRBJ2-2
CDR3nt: TGTGCCAGCAGCTTAAGTCTAGGGAACACCGGGGAGCTGTTTTTT
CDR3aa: CASSLSLGNTGELFF

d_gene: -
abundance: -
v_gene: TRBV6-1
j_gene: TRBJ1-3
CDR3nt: TGTGCCAGCAGTGAAGGTAGTGCGACAGGAAACACCATATATTTT
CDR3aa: CASSEGSATGNTIYF

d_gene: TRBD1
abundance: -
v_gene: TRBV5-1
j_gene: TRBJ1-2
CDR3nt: TGCGCCAGCAGCCCCGACAGGGCTGGAGGCTACACCTTC
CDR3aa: CASSPDRAGGYTF

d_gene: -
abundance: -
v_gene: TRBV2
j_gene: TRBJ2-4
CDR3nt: TGTGCCAGCTCCCGACAGGAACTAGCCAAAAACATTCAGTACTTC
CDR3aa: CASSRQELAKNIQYF

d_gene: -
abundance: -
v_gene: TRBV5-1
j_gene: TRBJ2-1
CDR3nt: TGCGCCAGCAGCTCAGGAGGTCTGCACCGTAAGCTCCTGGGCAATGAGCAGTTCTTC
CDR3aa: CASSSGGLHRKLLGNEQFF